This T cell receptor beta chain is from a study of shared clonotypes between healthy human individuals. Genomic DNA belonging to each subset was distributed in equal measure over several immunoSEQ plates. Libraries were prepared by immunoSEQ multiplex PCR; TCRdb keeps only in-frame clonotypes and omits some of them. The table has approximately 530,000 clones, about 96% seen once; the top ten hold approximately 0.06%. HIV-negative, healthy adults without recent acute infections or vaccinations were the donors. CD4+ cells underwent separation, giving CD45RA+ naive and CD45RA-negative memory subsets. V shed 4 bases, J shed 5 bases, and the junction held 6 bases outside the gene matches. CDR3 length: 15 amino acids. The V gene's germline CDR1 is SGHNT and CDR2 YYREEE (reference sequence).

The sample taken for sequencing was naive CD4+ T cells sorted from blood. Stated subset: CD45RA+ positively selected. The chain carries TRBV5-4 and TRBJ2-4; 10 bases agree with TRBD2. The receptor's source is a woman in her thirties in good health. The CDR3 loop is CASSVWLAGENIQYF. The CDR3 DNA follows: TGTGCCAGCAGCGTTTGGCTAGCGGGAGAAAACATTCAGTACTTC.